This T cell receptor beta chain was captured by sequencing in a study of long-term antiretroviral therapy in people with HIV. Study-level findings and limits: Patients on ART gained diversity, which nonetheless stayed below transplant donor controls.

Each donor provided at least one pre-ART PBMC sample and at least two post-ART PBMC samples. Specimens retained about 1-11 million cryopreserved PBMC preceding DNA extraction. Survey level was the resolution at which the v3.0 immunoSEQ assay ran. Sequencing was performed with immunoSEQ multiplex PCR; in TCRdb, only in-frame clones are kept and a portion is missing. Of some 28,000 clones in the sample, approximately 95% were seen once. Germline assignment: CDR1 MNHEY and CDR2 SVGAGI. Trimming at V came to 0 bases and at J to 4 bases, leaving 5 bases not matched to a gene. The CDR3 is 15 amino acids. With respect to this clone: The antigen is unknown.

The chain links TRBV6-5 to TRBJ1-1; 7 bases are a match to TRBD1. This TCR came from a man aged 45-60 years with HIV. The sequences come from unsorted PBMCs, collected 5.3 years after starting antiretroviral therapy. The CDR3 here is CASSYSIQGGTEAFF. The DNA of the CDR3 is TGTGCCAGCAGTTACTCGATTCAGGGGGGCACTGAAGCTTTCTTT.